The 25 T cell receptor beta chains below come from one sample, sequenced in a study of tissue T cells after allogeneic stem cell transplantation. Measured with immunoSEQ multiplex PCR; TCRdb has only the in-frame clones, and not every one. The sample holds some 48,000 clones, over 70% seen once. Sequenced sample: sorted cells pooled from one or two spleens. The receptor set was obtained from a pool of C57BL/6 mice in good health.

As concerns this clone: Genes and germline are mouse. From the germline J gene comes the end of the CDR3, since the read stops 1 residue before it. The chain carries TRBV19 and TRBJ2-1, with D tentatively TRBD1 or TRBD2 (5 bases each). The V and J ends lost 2 bases and 1 base respectively, with 7 bases between them. This CDR3 has 14 residues. Germline V CDR1 and CDR2: FNHDT, SITEND (reference sequence). The sequenced CDR3 bases are TGTGCCAGCAGTATCGGGGGAAACTATGCTGAGCAGTTC. Protein sequence: CASSIGGNYAEQF. The CDR3 as a whole reads CASSIGGNYAEQFF.

The table lists this clone with a few counts. Genes and germline are mouse. The CDR3 end is not reached by the read, which stops 1 residue before it; the germline J gene fills it in. The chain couples TRBV17 to TRBJ2-7, with D unresolved. CDR3 size: 9 residues. The germline V gene has CDR1 MNHDT and CDR2 YYDKIL. Trimming cost V 4 bases and J 6 bases, with 1 base left between them. CDR3 in amino acids: CASSIEQYF. The DNA read from the CDR3 is TGTGCTAGCAGTATTGAACAGTAC.

This clone was counted a single time. All gene names here are mouse names. The CDR3 end falls 1 residue outside the read, so it is completed with the germline J gene. V gene TRBV17 combines with J gene TRBJ2-7; the match to TRBD2 covers 11 bases. The CDR3 runs to 15 residues. Germline V gene sequence: CDR1 MNHDT, CDR2 YYDKIL. Losses at the gene ends were 0 bases for V and 6 bases for J; bases not matched to a gene: 4. This CDR3 reads CASSRDLGLGVEQYF. The CDR3 DNA, read in part, is TGTGCTAGCAGTAGAGATCTGGGACTGGGGGTTGAACAGTAC.

In regard to this clone: Gene names follow the mouse nomenclature. The read ends 1 residue early relative to the CDR3; the germline J gene fills the gap. Other DNA sequences in the sample encode the same CDR3. This rearrangement joins TRBV3 to TRBJ2-5; D ambiguous. The CDR3 spans 11 residues. Looked up from germline, CDR1 is SNHLY and CDR2 is FYNGKV (reference sequence). Trimming removed 3 bases at V and 5 bases at J, with 3 bases between. Partial CDR3 DNA: TGTGCCAGCAGCTTGGGAGACACCCAGTAC. Protein sequence: CASSLGDTQY. The CDR3, in full, reads CASSLGDTQYF.

This clone was found a few times. Gene labels here are mouse ones. The read falls 1 residue short of the CDR3 end, and the missing part is taken from the germline J gene. The sample has other DNA sequences that encode this CDR3 too. The chain combines TRBV1 with TRBJ1-5, with D hard to call. In germline, CDR1 is NSQYPW, CDR2 LRSPGD (reference sequence). This CDR3 has 14 residues. Trimming took off 3 bases at V and 1 base at J, with 7 bases between the two ends. The CDR3 is CTCSAARNNQAPLF. The sequenced CDR3 bases are TGCACCTGCAGTGCTGCCAGGAACAACCAGGCTCCGCTT. Full variable domain (rest looked up from reference TRBV1 and TRBJ1-5): VTLLEQNPRWRLVPRGQAVNLRCILKNSQYPWMSWYQQDLQKQLQWLFTLRSPGDKEVKSLPGADYLATRVTDTELRLQVANMSQGRTLYCTCSAARNNQAPLFGEGTRLSVL.

Details on this clone: Mouse gene names apply. The CDR3 end falls 1 residue outside the read, so it is completed with the germline J gene. V is TRBV5 and J is TRBJ1-1; D uncertain. Trimming left V 1 base short and J 4 bases short, with 4 bases between. Looked up from germline, CDR1 is LGHNA and CDR2 is YNLKQL (reference sequence). CDR3 length: 12 amino acids. Partial CDR3 DNA: TGTGCCAGCAGCCAAGTTAGCACAGAAGTCTTC. Residues: CASSQVSTEVF. The CDR3 as a whole reads CASSQVSTEVFF.

As regards this clone: Gene names and germline match the mouse. The read ends 1 residue shy of where the CDR3 ends; the end is completed using the germline J gene. This chain connects TRBV12-1 to TRBJ1-6, with 9 bases lining up with TRBD1. TRBJ1-6 belongs to the ORF category, with a function that is uncertain. The length of the CDR3 is 15 residues. Trimming took 4 bases from V and 4 from J; bases not matched to a gene: 4. CDR1 is SGHSN and CDR2 is HYEKVE in the germline V gene. The CDR3 DNA, read in part, is TGTGCCAGCTCCCCGGGACAGGGATATAATTCGCCCCTCTAC. Amino acids: CASSPGQGYNSPLY. The CDR3 reads in full as CASSPGQGYNSPLYF.

As to this clone: The gene names here belong to mouse. The read stops 1 residue short of the end of the CDR3; the missing end is completed from the germline J gene. The chain joins TRBV3 to TRBJ1-2; TRBD1 agrees at 7 bases. This CDR3 has 14 amino acids. The trim removed 3 bases at V and 1 base at J, leaving 2 bases unmatched. Germline V lookup: CDR1 SNHLY, CDR2 FYNGKV (reference sequence). The CDR3: CASSLGQINSDYTF. The DNA read from the CDR3 is TGTGCCAGCAGCTTGGGACAGATAAACTCCGACTACACC.

This clone was observed a single time. Gene labels here are mouse ones. The CDR3 end falls 1 residue outside the read, so it is completed with the germline J gene. V and J are TRBV16 and TRBJ2-5; TRBD2 matches 12 bases. Trimming at V came to 3 bases and at J to 2 bases, leaving 3 bases not matched to a gene. Germline CDR1 reads SGHSA; CDR2 reads FRNQAP. The length of the CDR3 is 16 residues. CDR3 bases read: TGTGCAAGCAGCTTCGACTGGGGGGGCGCCCAAGACACCCAGTAC. It specifies CASSFDWGGAQDTQY. The CDR3, in full, reads CASSFDWGGAQDTQYF.

Regarding this clone: The genes and germline here are from mouse. The read ends 1 residue early relative to the CDR3; the germline J gene fills the gap. J is TRBJ1-3 and V is TRBV13-3; D is undetermined. Germline CDR1 and CDR2: NNHDY and SYVADS. Trimming removed 0 bases at V and 4 bases at J, with 5 bases between. This CDR3 contains 13 residues. The sequenced CDR3 bases are TGTGCCAGCAGTGATGCACCCGGAAATACGCTCTAT. It encodes CASSDAPGNTLY. The CDR3 in full is CASSDAPGNTLYF.

With respect to this clone: The genes and germline here are from mouse. The CDR3 protein is CTCSADGRAETLYF. CDR3 DNA (partial): TGCACCTGCAGTGCAGATGGCCGTGCAGAAACGCTGTAT. V and J are TRBV1 and TRBJ2-3; D is undetermined. The read terminates 1 residue ahead of where the CDR3 ends, so the germline J gene completes it. The germline V gene encodes CDR1 NSQYPW and CDR2 LRSPGD (reference sequence). CDR3 size: 14 residues. V lost 0 bases to trimming and J lost 1 base, with 5 bases between them.

This clone has just one count. Genes and germline come from the mouse. The sequenced fragment ends 1 residue before the CDR3 boundary, so the rest is inferred from the germline J gene. The chain employs TRBV29 and TRBJ1-4; 7 positions match TRBD1. Trimming took 6 bases from V and 2 from J; bases not matched to a gene: 6. The CDR3 contains 15 residues. Germline values: CDR1 MSHET, CDR2 SYDVDS. Incomplete CDR3 DNA: TGTGCTAGCAGCCACGACAGGGCCTCCAACGAAAGATTATTT. This translates into CASSHDRASNERLF. The entire CDR3 is CASSHDRASNERLFF.

About this clone itself: Mouse germline and gene names are used. The read halts 1 residue ahead of the CDR3 end, with the missing end drawn from the germline J gene. V gene TRBV12-2 combines with J gene TRBJ1-3; D gene unclear. The CDR3 spans 12 residues. Trimming took off 0 bases at V and 3 bases at J, with 2 bases between the two ends. Germline values: CDR1 SGHLS, CDR2 HYDKME. This chain's CDR3 is CASSLGGNTLYF. CDR3 DNA, as far as it was read: TGTGCCAGCTCTCTCGGTGGAAATACGCTCTAT.

Details on this clone: Genes and germline come from the mouse. The CDR3 end falls 1 residue outside the read, so it is completed with the germline J gene. The chain joins TRBV4 to TRBJ2-5, with D possibly matching TRBD2 (6 bases). CDR1 and CDR2 from the germline V gene are LGHDT and YNNKQL (reference sequence). This CDR3 contains 14 residues. With 3 bases removed from V and 2 bases from J, the gap between germline ends came to 9 bases. This CDR3 reads CASSYYGGQDTQYF. CDR3 bases read: TGTGCCAGCAGCTATTATGGGGGCCAAGACACCCAGTAC.

Comment on this clone: Gene names are the mouse ones. The sequence runs out 1 residue before the end of the CDR3; the remainder is reconstructed from the germline J gene. V and J are TRBV13-2 and TRBJ2-7; TRBD2 aligns across 11 bases. Germline CDR1 is NNHNN and CDR2 is SYGAGS (reference sequence). The trim removed 3 bases at V and 0 bases at J, leaving 2 bases unmatched. The CDR3 has 15 amino acids. CDR3 residues: CASGGTGGSSYEQYF. The covered CDR3 bases are TGTGCCAGCGGTGGGACTGGGGGGAGCTCCTATGAACAGTAC.

This clone was observed a handful of times. Mouse gene names and germline throughout. The read terminates 1 residue ahead of where the CDR3 ends, so the germline J gene completes it. This chain uses TRBV19 with TRBJ2-2, with 12 positions matching TRBD2. Germline CDR1 and CDR2: FNHDT and SITEND (reference sequence). The CDR3 is made up of 17 amino acids. The V gene end was trimmed by 4 bases and the J gene end by 0 bases; junction bases not matched to a gene: 4. The CDR3 spells CASSQGLGGSNTGQLYF. The part of the CDR3 DNA that was read is TGTGCCAGCAGTCAGGGACTGGGGGGCTCAAACACCGGGCAGCTCTAC.

Comment on this clone: Genes and germline come from the mouse. The CDR3 end is not reached by the read, which stops 1 residue before it; the germline J gene fills it in. This chain links TRBV1 with TRBJ2-5; a weak D match, TRBD2 (6 bases). V lost 0 bases and J 5 bases, leaving 9 bases between the germline ends. CDR1 is NSQYPW, CDR2 LRSPGD, per germline (reference sequence). The CDR3 has 14 residues. The CDR3 sequence is CTCSAESGADTQYF. CDR3 DNA, as far as it was read: TGCACCTGCAGTGCAGAATCTGGGGCAGACACCCAGTAC.

In the case of this clone: The gene symbols are mouse symbols. The read terminates 1 residue before the CDR3 end, so the remaining end is supplied by the germline J gene. The genes are TRBV13-3 and TRBJ1-1; D is unclear. Trimming removed 0 bases at V and 10 bases at J, with 10 bases between. There are 12 residues in the CDR3. In germline, CDR1 is NNHDY, CDR2 SYVADS. Partial CDR3 DNA: TGTGCCAGCAGTGATGCCGGGGAGGGAGTCTTC. The encoded protein is CASSDAGEGVF. The entire CDR3 protein reads CASSDAGEGVFF.

A word on this clone: Mouse names are used for the genes. Read sequence stops 1 residue before the CDR3 end, and the germline J gene provides the missing end. The rearrangement uses TRBV29 and TRBJ1-2; 7 bases are shared with TRBD1. The V and J ends lost 4 bases and 3 bases, in that order; junction bases with no gene match: 5. CDR3 size: 14 residues. In germline, CDR1 is MSHET, CDR2 SYDVDS. The sequenced CDR3 bases are TGTGCTAGCAGTTCACAAGGGGGCGACTCCGACTACACC. Translated, it gives CASSSQGGDSDYT. Given in full, the CDR3 is CASSSQGGDSDYTF.

In the case of this clone: Germline and genes: mouse. The sequence runs out 1 residue before the end of the CDR3; the remainder is reconstructed from the germline J gene. This chain joins TRBV13-2 and TRBJ2-4; TRBD2 matches at 8 bases. J gave up 0 bases and V 2 bases, and 2 bases lay outside the gene matches. CDR3 length: 15 amino acids. From germline, CDR1 is NNHNN and CDR2 SYGAGS (reference sequence). The DNA read from the CDR3 is TGTGCCAGCGGTGACTGGGGGGAGAGTCAAAACACCTTGTAC. Amino acid sequence: CASGDWGESQNTLY. The whole CDR3 protein is CASGDWGESQNTLYF.

About this clone itself: Any gene name here is a mouse gene name. The sequenced fragment ends 1 residue before the CDR3 boundary, so the rest is inferred from the germline J gene. This chain joins TRBV1 and TRBJ2-5, with D tentatively TRBD1 (7 bases). The ends were cut back, 7 bases at V and 2 bases at J, with 13 bases in the middle. Germline-derived CDR1 and CDR2 are NSQYPW and LRSPGD (reference sequence). The CDR3 totals 14 residues. This CDR3 reads CTCTEGAGQDTQYF. Incomplete CDR3 DNA: TGCACCTGCACCGAGGGGGCTGGCCAAGACACCCAGTAC.

Details on this clone: Each gene name is a mouse one. Sequencing ends 1 residue short of the CDR3 end; the germline J gene provides the rest. The rearrangement uses TRBV15 and TRBJ2-7; 7 nucleotides agree with TRBD1. There are 13 residues in the CDR3. Germline V lookup: CDR1 SGHND, CDR2 FRSKSL. V lost 1 base to trimming and J lost 3 bases; unmatched junction nucleotides: 0. Incomplete CDR3 DNA: TGTGCCAGCAGTTTAGGGGACAGCTATGAACAGTAC. This encodes CASSLGDSYEQY. The CDR3 as a whole reads CASSLGDSYEQYF.

About this clone: Genes and germline come from the mouse. The read gets to within 1 residue of the CDR3 end, and the germline J gene fills in the rest. The rearrangement links TRBV12-2 to TRBJ2-1, with a tentative D call TRBD1 (7 bases). Trimming left V 0 bases short and J 3 bases short, with 8 bases between. The CDR3 spans 14 residues. CDR1 and CDR2 (germline): SGHLS, HYDKME. The DNA read from the CDR3 is TGTGCCAGCTCTCTCAAGGGGGCCTATGCTGAGCAGTTC. Translating gives CASSLKGAYAEQF. The full CDR3 is CASSLKGAYAEQFF.

This clone came up a few times. Gene names and germline match the mouse. The read terminates 1 residue before the CDR3 end, so the remaining end is supplied by the germline J gene. The rearrangement links TRBV1 to TRBJ2-7; D not resolved. Germline V lookup: CDR1 NSQYPW, CDR2 LRSPGD (reference sequence). There are 13 residues in the CDR3. V lost 2 bases and J 0 bases, leaving 5 bases between the germline ends. CDR3 DNA (partial): TGCACCTGCAGTGCAAGGATCTCCTATGAACAGTAC. Translation: CTCSARISYEQY. The complete CDR3 sequence is CTCSARISYEQYF.

Details on this clone: Gene names denote mouse genes. The CDR3 goes on 1 residue after the read ends, and that part is filled in from the germline J gene. The chain couples TRBV12-1 to TRBJ1-2; 8 bases fit TRBD1. The CDR3 spans 15 residues. Germline V lookup: CDR1 SGHSN, CDR2 HYEKVE. J gave up 1 base and V 2 bases, and 5 bases lay outside the gene matches. CDR3 DNA (partial): TGTGCCAGCTCTCCCTACAGGGGGGAAAACTCCGACTACACC. Protein sequence: CASSPYRGENSDYT. The entire CDR3 reads CASSPYRGENSDYTF.